What follows are 28 T cell receptor beta chains derived from one specimen sequenced in a study of cytotoxic CD8 clonotypes in ibrutinib-treated CLL. TCRdb keeps only in-frame clones here, not all; method: immunoSEQ multiplex PCR. The data show roughly 45,000 clones, with 50% to 80% seen just once and about 22% held by the top ten. The sequenced sample was PBMCs, obtained after 24 months of ibrutinib treatment. The receptors stem from a human donor with chronic lymphocytic leukemia.

The V gene is TRBV27, the J gene TRBJ2-1, with 9 bases aligning to TRBD1. The CDR3 covers 17 residues. Germline-derived CDR1 and CDR2 are MNHEY and SMNVEV (reference sequence). V was clipped by 7 bases and J by 3 bases; unmatched bases: 13. In DNA, the CDR3 is TGTGCCAGCACTCCAATTGGACAGGGGATAATCTACAATGAGCAGTTCTTC. Residues: CASTPIGQGIIYNEQFF.

The V gene is TRBV9, the J gene TRBJ2-7; perhaps TRBD1 as D (6 bases). The CDR3 spans 15 residues. Germline CDR1 is SGDLS and CDR2 is YYNGEE. V was trimmed by 4 bases and J by 3 bases, leaving 17 bases between them. The CDR3, as DNA: TGTGCCAGCAGCCCCCGAACAGGGACCAACTACGAGCAGTACTTC. Translation gives CASSPRTGTNYEQYF. The full variable domain, its missing parts supplied by reference TRBV9 and TRBJ2-7, is DSGVTQTPKHLITATGQRVTLRCSPRSGDLSVYWYQQSLDQGLQFLIQYYNGEERAKGNILERFSAQQFPDLHSELNLSSLELGDSALYFCASSPRTGTNYEQYFGPGTRLTVT.

The rearrangement uses TRBV5-1 and TRBJ2-1; 8 nucleotides align to TRBD1. Germline V gene sequence: CDR1 SGHRS, CDR2 YFSETQ. This CDR3 is built from 16 residues. V lost 4 bases, J lost 5 bases, and 11 bases stayed unmatched. In DNA, the CDR3 is TGCGCCAGCAGCAAACAGGGGGACGGTGAGAACAATGAGCAGTTCTTC. This sequence encodes CASSKQGDGENNEQFF.

This clone showed up many times. The genes are TRBV27 and TRBJ2-1; tentatively, D is TRBD1 (6 bases). The V gene lost 10 bases and the J gene lost 5 bases, with 12 bases spanning the gap. Germline V gives CDR1 MNHEY, CDR2 SMNVEV (reference sequence). The CDR3 runs to 12 residues. CDR3 sequence (DNA): TGTGCCATTTCCCCAGGGGACAATGAGCAGTTCTTC. Translated: CAISPGDNEQFF.

The J gene is TRBJ1-1, the V gene TRBV9; D perhaps matches TRBD1 (6 bases). Germline V CDR1 and CDR2: SGDLS, YYNGEE. V lost 4 bases and J lost 0, with 19 bases in between. CDR3 length: 17 amino acids. For the CDR3, the DNA is TGTGCCAGCAGCCCCCGTGACAGGATGAATATGAACACTGAAGCTTTCTTT. It codes for CASSPRDRMNMNTEAFF.

The chain is built from TRBV9 and TRBJ2-3; D is possibly TRBD1 (6 bases). CDR1 SGDLS and CDR2 YYNGEE come from the germline V gene. V lost 0 bases to trimming and J lost 5 bases, with 10 bases between them. This CDR3 spans 14 amino acids. The CDR3 sequence is CASSVDREGDTQYF. The CDR3 coding sequence is TGTGCCAGCAGCGTAGACAGGGAAGGAGATACGCAGTATTTT.

This chain connects TRBV27 to TRBJ2-1, with 7 bases aligning to TRBD2. The CDR3 extends over 13 amino acids. V lost 7 bases, J lost 4 bases, and 4 bases stayed unmatched. In germline, CDR1 is MNHEY, CDR2 SMNVEV (reference sequence). CDR3 residues: CASMASGYNEQFF. CDR3 nucleotide sequence: TGTGCCAGCATGGCTAGCGGATACAATGAGCAGTTCTTC.

This clone appeared a single time. The chain has TRBV6-5 and TRBJ2-3; D is unresolved. V dropped 3 bases and J dropped 3 bases, with 13 bases sitting between them. CDR1 and CDR2 (germline): MNHEY, SVGAGI. The CDR3 has 15 amino acids. The CDR3 coding sequence is TGTGCCAGCAGTTATAGGTTAACAACGACAGATACGCAGTATTTT. Translated: CASSYRLTTTDTQYF.

The gene calls are TRBV4-2 and TRBJ2-5, with D perhaps TRBD2 (6 bases). Trimming took off 0 bases at V and 5 bases at J, with 10 bases between the two ends. Germline CDR1 and CDR2: LGHNA and YNFKEQ. CDR3 length: 14 residues. The CDR3 coding sequence is TGTGCCAGCAGCCAAGAGGGCGGGGTGGAGACCCAGTACTTC. Its protein product is CASSQEGGVETQYF.

The chain employs TRBV11-2 and TRBJ2-2; 11 positions match TRBD1. This CDR3 spans 15 amino acids. Germline-derived CDR1 and CDR2 are SGHAT and FQNNGV. V shed 5 bases, J shed 5 bases, and the junction held 4 bases outside the gene matches. The CDR3 DNA sequence: TGTGCCAGCAGCCCGCGGGACAGGGGGACCGGGGAGCTGTTTTTT. Protein: CASSPRDRGTGELFF.

This clone has a handful of counts. V and J are TRBV2 and TRBJ1-4, with D tentatively TRBD1 (6 bases). Trimming left V 5 bases short and J 8 bases short, with 18 bases between. There are 15 residues in the CDR3. CDR1 is SNHLY, CDR2 FYNNEI, per germline. This CDR3 is CASSPRTVLREKLFF. The CDR3 DNA sequence: TGTGCCAGCAGTCCGAGGACAGTCCTGAGAGAAAAACTGTTTTTT.

This clone was detected many times. The chain has TRBV9 and TRBJ1-2; the D is unclear. V dropped 0 bases and J dropped 1 base, with 10 bases sitting between them. CDR3 length equals 15 residues. Germline-derived CDR1 and CDR2 are SGDLS and YYNGEE. In DNA form, the CDR3 reads TGTGCCAGCAGCGTAGGGCCAGAATTTAACTATGGCTACACCTTC. This translates into CASSVGPEFNYGYTF.

This clone has a single count. V usage is TRBV5-1 and J usage is TRBJ2-1; D may be TRBD1 (7 bases). The CDR3 totals 15 residues. The germline V gene has CDR1 SGHRS and CDR2 YFSETQ. V lost 3 bases to trimming and J lost 0 bases, with 10 bases between them. CDR3 amino acids: CASSSGGNSYNEQFF. CDR3 in DNA: TGCGCCAGCAGCTCAGGGGGGAACTCCTACAATGAGCAGTTCTTC.

The chain joins TRBV15 to TRBJ2-3; 8 bases align to TRBD1. Germline CDR1 and CDR2: LNHNV and YYDKDF (reference sequence). Trimming removed 0 bases from V and 6 bases from J; junction bases left unmatched: 2. CDR3 size: 14 residues. The CDR3 coding sequence is TGTGCCACCAGCAGAGATCGGACAGGGGATACGCAGTATTTT. Its translation is CATSRDRTGDTQYF. The complete variable domain, with remaining parts taken from reference TRBV15 and TRBJ2-3, reads DAMVIQNPRYQVTQFGKPVTLSCSQTLNHNVMYWYQQKSSQAPKLLFHYYDKDFNNEADTPDNFQSRRPNTSFCFLDIRSPGLGDTAMYLCATSRDRTGDTQYFGPGTRLTVL.

This rearrangement joins TRBV30 to TRBJ1-4; D is possibly TRBD1 (6 bases). This CDR3 region has 12 residues. V lost 3 bases to trimming and J lost 8 bases, with 10 bases between them. Germline assignment: CDR1 GTSNPN and CDR2 SVGIG (reference sequence). CDR3 protein: CAWRTGTEKLFF. CDR3 nucleotide sequence: TGTGCCTGGAGGACCGGGACAGAAAAACTGTTTTTT.

The J gene is TRBJ1-5, the V gene TRBV28; D not resolved. In germline, CDR1 is MDHEN, CDR2 SYDVKM. The CDR3 is made up of 17 amino acids. V shed 4 bases and J shed 6 bases, with 22 bases lying between them. The CDR3 nucleotides read TGTGCCAGCAGTTCCTCCGGGATGGGAGGGAAAGGTCAGCCCCAGCATTTT. This gives the protein CASSSSGMGGKGQPQHF.

DNA for the CDR3: TGTGCCAGCAGCTTAGCGGCCTACGAGCAGTACTTC. It yields the protein CASSLAAYEQYF. The V and J genes are TRBV7-8 and TRBJ2-7; D is unclear. The CDR3 consists of 12 residues. V lost 0 bases and J 2 bases, leaving 2 bases between the germline ends. Per the germline V gene, CDR1 is SGHVS and CDR2 is FQNEAQ.

The chain is built from TRBV11-2 and TRBJ2-3; 7 bases are a match to TRBD2. The V segment lost 4 bases and the J segment 3 bases; nucleotides outside the gene matches: 13. CDR3 size: 17 residues. CDR1 SGHAT and CDR2 FQNNGV come from the germline V gene. The CDR3 nucleotides are TGTGCCAGCAGCTACCACGGGGGGTTCTCCAGAACAGATACGCAGTATTTT. It specifies CASSYHGGFSRTDTQYF.

The chain joins TRBV5-4 to TRBJ2-4; D is ambiguous. The CDR3 extends over 15 amino acids. The germline gives CDR1 SGHNT, CDR2 YYREEE (reference sequence). Trimming shortened V by 5 bases and J by 8 bases, and 20 bases separated the two germline ends. This chain's CDR3 is CASSSAGLYGDIQYF. CDR3 sequence (DNA): TGTGCCAGCAGTTCGGCAGGCCTCTATGGAGACATTCAGTACTTC.

The chain has TRBV27 and TRBJ2-1, with 9 positions matching TRBD2. V dropped 4 bases and J dropped 2; count of bases not matched to a gene: 6. This CDR3 spans 16 amino acids. CDR1 and CDR2 (germline): MNHEY, SMNVEV (reference sequence). CDR3 sequence reads: CASSSRASGAYNEQFF. CDR3 coding DNA: TGTGCCAGCAGTTCCAGGGCTAGCGGGGCCTACAATGAGCAGTTCTTC.

The chain links TRBV9 to TRBJ2-7; D is perhaps TRBD1 (5 bases). V was pared by 4 bases and J by 3 bases, with 11 bases between. Germline V gene data show CDR1 as SGDLS and CDR2 as YYNGEE. The CDR3 has 13 residues. CDR3 sequence (DNA): TGTGCCAGCAGCCAGGACACGTTCTACGAGCAGTACTTC. As protein: CASSQDTFYEQYF.

This rearrangement joins TRBV18 to TRBJ1-1; D not resolved. The length of the CDR3 is 12 residues. Trimming shortened V by 1 base and J by 8 bases, and 8 bases separated the two germline ends. Germline assignment: CDR1 KGHSH and CDR2 LQKENI. CDR3 DNA sequence: TGTGCCAGCTCACCACTAGGCAGCGAAGCTTTCTTT. This encodes CASSPLGSEAFF.

This clone was seen a handful of times. This chain links TRBV7-2 with TRBJ1-5; 7 nucleotides align to TRBD1. The CDR3 sequence is 17 residues long. CDR1 is SGHTA and CDR2 is FQGNSA in the germline V gene. Trimming removed 2 bases from V and 4 bases from J; junction bases left unmatched: 11. The CDR3 sequence: CASSLLGPGTANQPQHF. In nucleotides, the CDR3 is TGTGCCAGCAGCTTATTAGGCCCCGGGACAGCAAATCAGCCCCAGCATTTT. Full variable domain (outside the CDR3, taken from reference TRBV7-2 and TRBJ1-5): GAGVSQSPSNKVTEKGKDVELRCDPISGHTALYWYRQSLGQGLEFLIYFQGNSAPDKSGLPSDRFSAERTGGSVSTLTIQRTQQEDSAVYLCASSLLGPGTANQPQHFGDGTRLSIL.

This clone showed up just a few times. The chain has TRBV7-2 and TRBJ1-6; D perhaps matches TRBD1 (5 bases). CDR3 size: 15 residues. The germline gives CDR1 SGHTA, CDR2 FQGNSA. The V end was cut by 7 bases, the J end by 1 base, with 11 bases between. This CDR3 is CASTREASYNSPLHF. The CDR3 region has the DNA TGTGCCAGCACCAGGGAGGCATCCTATAATTCACCCCTCCACTTT.

This clone was seen once. This chain connects TRBV28 to TRBJ2-2; a possible D gene is TRBD1 (5 bases). Germline CDR1 MDHEN, CDR2 SYDVKM. The CDR3 length is 16 residues. The V gene lost 5 bases and the J gene lost 0 bases, with 13 bases spanning the gap. The CDR3 coding sequence is TGTGCCAGCAGTCATGGCAGGGCATCGAACACCGGGGAGCTGTTTTTT. Protein: CASSHGRASNTGELFF.

This clone came up a few times. The chain combines TRBV2 with TRBJ2-3, with 14 nucleotides matching TRBD2. Germline values: CDR1 SNHLY, CDR2 FYNNEI. The CDR3 is 20 residues long. The junction had 15 bases not matched to a gene; V was cut back by 3 bases and J by 4 bases. In DNA, the CDR3 is TGTGCCAGCAGTGAGGCCGGGACTAGCGGGAGTAAAAGAATCGCAGATACGCAGTATTTT. Protein product: CASSEAGTSGSKRIADTQYF. Together with reference TRBV2 and TRBJ2-3, the CDR3 gives the full variable domain: EPEVTQTPSHQVTQMGQEVILRCVPISNHLYFYWYRQILGQKVEFLVSFYNNEISEKSEIFDDQFSVERPDGSNFTLKIRSTKLEDSAMYFCASSEAGTSGSKRIADTQYFGPGTRLTVL.

CDR3 protein: CASSSGTLEANYGYTF. Here the CDR3 DNA reads TGCGCCAGCAGCTCCGGGACACTAGAAGCTAACTATGGCTACACCTTC. The rearrangement uses TRBV5-1 and TRBJ1-2, with a weak D call TRBD1 (6 bases). Trimming took 3 bases from V and 0 from J, leaving 15 bases between them. The CDR3 is 16 amino acids. In germline, CDR1 is SGHRS, CDR2 YFSETQ.

The chain employs TRBV7-8 and TRBJ2-2; the D gene is possibly TRBD2 (6 bases). This CDR3 is built from 15 residues. From germline, CDR1 is SGHVS and CDR2 FQNEAQ. Trimming removed 2 bases at V and 5 bases at J, with 12 bases between. In nucleotides, the CDR3 is TGTGCCAGCAGCTTACTAGCGTCCCGGACCGGGGAGCTGTTTTTT. Protein: CASSLLASRTGELFF.